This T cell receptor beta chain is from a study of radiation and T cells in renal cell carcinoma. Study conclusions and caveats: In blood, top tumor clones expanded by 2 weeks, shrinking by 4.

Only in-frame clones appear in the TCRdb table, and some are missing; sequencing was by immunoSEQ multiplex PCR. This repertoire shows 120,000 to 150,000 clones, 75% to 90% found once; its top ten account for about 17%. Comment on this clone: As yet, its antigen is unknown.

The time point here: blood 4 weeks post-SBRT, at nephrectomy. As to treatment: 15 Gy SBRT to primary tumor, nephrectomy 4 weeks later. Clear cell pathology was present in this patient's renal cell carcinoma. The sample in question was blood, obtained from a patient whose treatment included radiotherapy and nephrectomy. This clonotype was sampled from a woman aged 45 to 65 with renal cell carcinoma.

The CDR3 nucleotides are TGTGCCAGCAGCCCCGATTACGAGCAGTACTTC. This gives the protein CASSPDYEQYF. This chain uses TRBV28 with TRBJ2-7, with D unclear. Germline V gene lookup returns CDR1 MDHEN and CDR2 SYDVKM. The CDR3 covers 11 residues. Trimming left V 6 bases short and J 4 bases short, with 7 bases between.